One and the same sample provided the 5 T cell receptor beta chains below, sequenced in a study of PD-L1 blockade in urothelial cancer. The method was immunoSEQ multiplex PCR; TCRdb's version includes in-frame clones alone and lacks a portion of them. The sample yields roughly 28,000 clones, under 90% seen once. The time point was: peripheral blood 6 weeks after treatment start. The starting material was PBMCs, obtained around atezolizumab (anti-PD-L1) treatment. Receptor source: a man aged 70 or older with urothelial cancer.

This chain uses TRBV12-5 with TRBJ2-2; D uncertain. The CDR3 spans 14 residues. V lost 6 bases and J 4 bases, leaving 12 bases between the germline ends. Germline loops: CDR1 LGHNT, CDR2 FRNRAP. The CDR3 sequence is CASGLQSGTGELFF. DNA of the CDR3: TGTGCTAGTGGCCTGCAGTCGGGCACCGGGGAGCTGTTTTTT.

The chain couples TRBV2 to TRBJ2-3; 8 bases map to TRBD2. The junction had 6 bases not matched to a gene; V was cut back by 6 bases and J by 1 base. CDR1 and CDR2 (germline): SNHLY, FYNNEI. CDR3 length: 15 amino acids. CDR3 coding DNA: TGTGCCAGCAGCGGAGGACTAGCCGGCACAGATACGCAGTATTTT. The encoded protein is CASSGGLAGTDTQYF.

This clone turned up a few times. The chain is built from TRBV7-2 and TRBJ2-5, with D tentatively TRBD1 (6 bases). Trimming shortened V by 1 base and J by 5 bases, and 14 bases separated the two germline ends. CDR3 length: 15 residues. Germline V gives CDR1 SGHTA, CDR2 FQGNSA. CDR3 coding DNA: TGTGCCAGCAGCTTAGGGGCCACAGGGTTGGAGACCCAGTACTTC. This sequence encodes CASSLGATGLETQYF.

This chain connects TRBV29-1 to TRBJ1-2; 8 bases align to TRBD1. Per germline, CDR1 SQVTM and CDR2 ANQGSEA. The CDR3 has 12 residues. V was pared by 6 bases and J by 2 bases, with 2 bases of the junction left unmatched. The DNA of the CDR3 is TGCAGCGTAAGGACAGGGAACTATGGCTACACCTTC. Translation gives CSVRTGNYGYTF. Full variable domain (remainder filled in from reference TRBV29-1 and TRBJ1-2): SAVISQKPSRDICQRGTSLTIQCQVDSQVTMMFWYRQQPGQSLTLIATANQGSEATYESGFVIDKFPISRPNLTFSTLTVSNMSPEDSSIYLCSVRTGNYGYTFGSGTRLTVV.

The chain carries TRBV4-3 and TRBJ1-4; tentative D call: TRBD1 (5 bases). The germline CDR1 and CDR2 sequences are LGHNA and YSLEER. Trimming took off 3 bases at V and 4 bases at J, with 12 bases between the two ends. The CDR3 is made up of 15 amino acids. In DNA, the CDR3 is TGCGCCAGCAGCCAGGAAGGGCAGGGTAATGAAAAACTGTTTTTT. Its protein is CASSQEGQGNEKLFF.